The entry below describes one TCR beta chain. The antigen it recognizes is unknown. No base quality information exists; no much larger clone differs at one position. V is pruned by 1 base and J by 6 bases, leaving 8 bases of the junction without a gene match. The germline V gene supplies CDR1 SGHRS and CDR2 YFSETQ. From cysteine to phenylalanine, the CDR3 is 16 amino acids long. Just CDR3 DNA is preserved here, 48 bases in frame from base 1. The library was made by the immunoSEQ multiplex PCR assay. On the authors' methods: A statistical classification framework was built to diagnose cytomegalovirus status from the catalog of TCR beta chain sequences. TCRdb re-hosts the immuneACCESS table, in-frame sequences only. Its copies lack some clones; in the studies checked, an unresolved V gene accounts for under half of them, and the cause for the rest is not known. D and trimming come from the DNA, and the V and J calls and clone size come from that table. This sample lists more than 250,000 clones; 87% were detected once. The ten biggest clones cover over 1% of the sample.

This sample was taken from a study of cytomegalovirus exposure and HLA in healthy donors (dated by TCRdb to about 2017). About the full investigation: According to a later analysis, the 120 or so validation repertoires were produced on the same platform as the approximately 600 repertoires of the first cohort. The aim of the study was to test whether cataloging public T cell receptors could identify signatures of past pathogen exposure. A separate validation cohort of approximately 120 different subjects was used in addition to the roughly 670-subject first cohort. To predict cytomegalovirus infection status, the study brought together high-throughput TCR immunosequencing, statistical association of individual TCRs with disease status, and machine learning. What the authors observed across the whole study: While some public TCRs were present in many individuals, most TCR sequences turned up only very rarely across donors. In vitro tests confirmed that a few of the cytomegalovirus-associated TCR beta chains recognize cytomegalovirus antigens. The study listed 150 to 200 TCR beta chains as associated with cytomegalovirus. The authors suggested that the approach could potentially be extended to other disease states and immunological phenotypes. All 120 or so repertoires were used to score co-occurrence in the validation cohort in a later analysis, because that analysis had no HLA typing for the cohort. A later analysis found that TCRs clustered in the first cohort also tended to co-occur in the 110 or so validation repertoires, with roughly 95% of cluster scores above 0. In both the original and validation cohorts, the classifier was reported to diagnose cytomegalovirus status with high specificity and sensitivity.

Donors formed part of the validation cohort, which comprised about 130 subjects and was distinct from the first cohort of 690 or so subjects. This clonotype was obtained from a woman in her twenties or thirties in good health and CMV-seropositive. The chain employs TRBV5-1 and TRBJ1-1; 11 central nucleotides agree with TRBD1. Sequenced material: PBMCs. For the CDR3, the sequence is CASSLLGTGGTSEAFF. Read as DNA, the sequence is TGCGCCAGCAGCTTGCTTGGGACAGGGGGTACCTCTGAAGCTTTCTTT. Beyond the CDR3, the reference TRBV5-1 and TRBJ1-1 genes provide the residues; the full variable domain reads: KAGVTQTPRYLIKTRGQQVTLSCSPISGHRSVSWYQQTPGQGLQFLFEYFSETQRNKGNFPGRFSGRQFSNSRSEMNVSTLELGDSALYLCASSLLGTGGTSEAFFGQGTRLTVV.